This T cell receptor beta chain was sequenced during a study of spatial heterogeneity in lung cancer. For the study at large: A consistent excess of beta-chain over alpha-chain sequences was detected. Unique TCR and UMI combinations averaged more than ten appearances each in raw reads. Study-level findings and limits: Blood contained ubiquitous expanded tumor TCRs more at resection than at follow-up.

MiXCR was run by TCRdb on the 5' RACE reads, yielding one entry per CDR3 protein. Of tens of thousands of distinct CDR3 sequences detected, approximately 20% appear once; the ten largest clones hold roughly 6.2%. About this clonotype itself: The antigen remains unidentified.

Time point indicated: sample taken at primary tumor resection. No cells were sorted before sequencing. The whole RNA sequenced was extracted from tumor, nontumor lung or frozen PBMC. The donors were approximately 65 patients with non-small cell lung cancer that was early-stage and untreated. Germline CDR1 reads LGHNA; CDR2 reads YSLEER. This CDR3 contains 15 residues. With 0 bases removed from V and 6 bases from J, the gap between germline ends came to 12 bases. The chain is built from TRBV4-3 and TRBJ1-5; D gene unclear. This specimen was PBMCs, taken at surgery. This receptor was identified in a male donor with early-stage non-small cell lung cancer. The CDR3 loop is CASSQDGRVTQPQHF. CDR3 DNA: TGCGCCAGCAGCCAAGATGGAAGGGTTACTCAGCCCCAGCATTTT.